These T cell receptor beta chains were read from a single sample in a study of cytomegalovirus exposure and HLA in healthy donors. Sequencing used immunoSEQ multiplex PCR; TCRdb keeps in-frame clones, though not all of them. Among 120,000 to 150,000 clones listed, roughly 80% were seen once. Material for sequencing was PBMCs. The receptors stem from a woman in her 30s in good health and CMV-seronegative. Each CDR3 is given with its conserved first and last residue. Each record gives: V gene, CDR3 protein.

>TRBV4-1
CASSQDPRGTGNTIYF
>TRBV27
CASSSGLAGNTQYF
>TRBV7-2
CASSLVSNYGYTF
>TRBV6-5
CASSGAGGGSEQFF
>TRBV28
CASSQDSPNEKLFF
>TRBV5-1
CASTAVISGANVLTF
>TRBV28
CASSLSGQGGTGELFF
>TRBV30
CAWSRGRSYEQYF
>TRBV7-9
CASSLARAGEPQHF
>TRBV19
CASRPETNTGELFF
>TRBV28
CASSFGTVGVDEQYF
>TRBV18
CASSLIKTSGGPNTGELFF
>TRBV5-1
CASSLADRDTEAFF
>TRBV15
CATSRPTGGSNFYGYTF
>TRBV30
CAWTPGNTQYF
>TRBV19
CASSIGPGRGRRNEQFF
>TRBV6-1
CASSIQVYTEAFF
>TRBV7-9
CSSSLEEGLAGVNEQFF
>TRBV29-1
CSVRQGPHEQYF
>TRBV27
CASRPTPQGWQFF
>TRBV7-6
CASSPTRDRGRSYTF
>TRBV27
CASSIGQNTGELFF
>TRBV6-5
CASSYSAGSLSQYF
>TRBV7-2
CASHLGGQLSNYGYTF
>TRBV9
CASSALQSANTGELFF
>TRBV4-1
CASSLAGTDNQPQHF
>TRBV5-1
CASSPGSTGNEQFF
>TRBV7-9
CASSPIEGGAAAFF
>TRBV27
CASSFGEGGNEKLFF